What follows are 2 T cell receptor beta chains derived from one specimen sequenced in a study of cytomegalovirus exposure and HLA in healthy donors. PCR was performed using 60 Vbeta and 13 Jbeta primers. Libraries were prepared by immunoSEQ multiplex PCR; TCRdb keeps only in-frame clonotypes and omits some of them. The sample table includes tens of thousands of clones. The material sequenced was PBMCs. These receptors were taken from a female donor in good health and CMV-seropositive.

The gene calls are TRBV4-3 and TRBJ2-7; maybe TRBD1 (5 bases). In germline, CDR1 is LGHNA, CDR2 YSLEER. Between the trimmed V and J ends, which lost 4 bases and 5 bases, there was a span of 15 bases. The CDR3 loop spans 14 amino acids. As DNA, the CDR3 is TGCGCCAGCAGCCCTATAGATGGGGCCCACGAGCAGTACTTC. This sequence encodes CASSPIDGAHEQYF.

The chain recombines TRBV6-5 with TRBJ1-1; D unclear. The V and J ends lost 6 bases and 11 bases respectively, with 19 bases between them. CDR1 and CDR2 (germline): MNHEY, SVGAGI. The CDR3 totals 13 residues. CDR3 amino acids: CASSNRDYAPAFF. CDR3 in DNA: TGTGCCAGCAGCAACCGGGATTACGCACCCGCTTTCTTT.